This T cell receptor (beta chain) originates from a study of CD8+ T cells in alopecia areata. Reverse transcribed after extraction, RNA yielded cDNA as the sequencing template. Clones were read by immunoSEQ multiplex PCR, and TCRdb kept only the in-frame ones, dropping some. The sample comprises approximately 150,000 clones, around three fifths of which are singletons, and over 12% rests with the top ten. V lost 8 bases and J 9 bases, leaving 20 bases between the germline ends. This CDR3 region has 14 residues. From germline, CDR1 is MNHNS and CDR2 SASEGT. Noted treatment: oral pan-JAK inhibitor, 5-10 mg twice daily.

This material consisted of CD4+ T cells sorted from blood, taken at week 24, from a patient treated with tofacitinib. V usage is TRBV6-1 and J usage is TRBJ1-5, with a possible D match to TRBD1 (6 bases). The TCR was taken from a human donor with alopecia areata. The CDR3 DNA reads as TGTGCCAGCGGGACACGTCAGGGGCAGGGGCCCCAGCATTTT. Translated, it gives CASGTRQGQGPQHF.